Here is one T cell receptor (beta chain) with its context. Its target is unknown. CDR3 length: 13 residues. Germline CDR1 reads MDHEN; CDR2 reads SYDVKM. J gave up 8 bases and V 5 bases, and 8 bases lay outside the gene matches. The data stem from a study of shared clonotypes between healthy human individuals. Using immunoSEQ multiplex PCR, the repertoire was profiled, and TCRdb retains in-frame clones only, with some absent. The top ten hold approximately 1% of the sample, which has about 2 million clones, over 85% seen once. Naive CD8 populations comprised CD45RO-negative cells positively selected for CCR7, excluding terminally differentiated effector memory CD45RA+ cells. General study results and limits: A few donors had 5% to 6% of their naive CD4 clonotypes in common.

V is TRBV28 and J is TRBJ1-2; 7 bases are a match to TRBD1. This TCR was sampled from a man younger than 30 in good health. Sequenced sample: naive CD8+ T cells sorted from blood. The CDR3 DNA follows: TGTGCCAGCAGTCCGGACAGGATGGGAGGCTACACCTTC. Its protein product is CASSPDRMGGYTF.